This is a list of T cell receptor beta chains from one sample in a study of blood T cell repertoires in COVID-19. Using immunoSEQ multiplex PCR, the repertoire was profiled, and TCRdb retains in-frame clones only, with some absent. The sample carries some 42,000 clones, approximately 86% recorded once. Sequenced input: peripheral blood. Receptors were obtained from a man aged 45-65 years with active COVID-19. The CDR3 runs from the conserved cysteine through the conserved F or W. A D gene is named only where the DNA matches it firmly. A clone size is listed for some rows: how often the clone was seen (once, few, many), or a class if it is expanded.

CDR3aa: CASSYASSGLRDYGYTF
CDR3nt: TGTGCCAGCAGTTACGCCTCATCCGGACTCCGCGACTATGGCTACACCTTC
j_gene: TRBJ1-2
d_gene: -
v_gene: TRBV6-2/TRBV6-3
abundance: -

CDR3aa: CAIKGTASNQPQHF
CDR3nt: TGTGCCATCAAAGGGACTGCAAGCAATCAGCCCCAGCATTTT
j_gene: TRBJ1-5
d_gene: -
v_gene: TRBV10-3
abundance: few

CDR3aa: CASSKDARGIGNEQFF
CDR3nt: TGTGCCAGCAGCAAAGACGCAAGGGGCATAGGGAATGAGCAGTTCTTC
j_gene: TRBJ2-1
d_gene: -
v_gene: TRBV21-1
abundance: -

CDR3aa: CATSDLAGQGGYSSSGNTIYF
CDR3nt: TGTGCCACCAGTGACCTGGCGGGACAGGGGGGCTACTCGAGCTCTGGAAACACCATATATTTT
j_gene: TRBJ1-3
d_gene: TRBD1
v_gene: TRBV24-1
abundance: few

CDR3aa: CASSLTGELFF
CDR3nt: TGTGCCAGCAGTCTTACCGGGGAGCTGTTTTTT
j_gene: TRBJ2-2
d_gene: -
v_gene: TRBV2
abundance: -

CDR3aa: CASSAGEGSPLHF
CDR3nt: TGTGCCAGCAGTGCAGGGGAGGGGTCACCCCTCCACTTT
j_gene: TRBJ1-6
d_gene: -
v_gene: TRBV2
abundance: -

CDR3aa: CATSDSTGYGHGYTF
CDR3nt: TGTGCCACCAGTGATTCCACAGGATATGGGCATGGCTACACCTTC
j_gene: TRBJ1-2
d_gene: -
v_gene: TRBV24-1
abundance: -

CDR3aa: CASSSGTENTGELFF
CDR3nt: TGCGCCAGCAGCTCCGGGACTGAGAACACCGGGGAGCTGTTTTTT
j_gene: TRBJ2-2
d_gene: -
v_gene: TRBV5-1
abundance: -

CDR3aa: CASQSPGHIATQYF
CDR3nt: TGTGCCAGCCAATCGCCGGGTCATATAGCGACCCAGTACTTC
j_gene: TRBJ2-5
d_gene: -
v_gene: TRBV28
abundance: -

CDR3aa: CASSRLGTDTQYF
CDR3nt: TGTGCCAGCAGCCGTTTAGGCACAGATACGCAGTATTTT
j_gene: TRBJ2-3
d_gene: -
v_gene: TRBV7-9
abundance: -

CDR3aa: CASSLTGEMNTEAFF
CDR3nt: TGCGCCAGCAGCCTAACAGGCGAAATGAACACTGAAGCTTTCTTT
j_gene: TRBJ1-1
d_gene: -
v_gene: TRBV4-1
abundance: -

CDR3aa: CASSYDRVAKNIQYF
CDR3nt: TGTGCCAGCAGTTACGACCGGGTAGCCAAAAACATTCAGTACTTC
j_gene: TRBJ2-4
d_gene: -
v_gene: TRBV6-6
abundance: -

CDR3aa: CASSVRAGVTDTQYF
CDR3nt: TGTGCCAGCAGCGTAAGGGCGGGAGTCACAGATACGCAGTATTTT
j_gene: TRBJ2-3
d_gene: TRBD2
v_gene: TRBV9
abundance: -

CDR3aa: CASSPTNTGELFF
CDR3nt: TGTGCCAGCAGCCCCACGAACACCGGGGAGCTGTTTTTT
j_gene: TRBJ2-2
d_gene: -
v_gene: TRBV7-3
abundance: -

CDR3aa: CASSGTGQGSGNTIYF
CDR3nt: TGTGCCAGCAGCGGAACCGGACAGGGGTCGGGAAACACCATATATTTT
j_gene: TRBJ1-3
d_gene: TRBD1
v_gene: TRBV9
abundance: -

CDR3aa: CASSEGTSGGNEQFF
CDR3nt: TGTGCCAGCAGTGAAGGGACTAGCGGGGGCAATGAGCAGTTCTTC
j_gene: TRBJ2-1
d_gene: TRBD2
v_gene: TRBV6-1
abundance: few

CDR3aa: CASSQGNTEAFF
CDR3nt: TGCGCCAGCAGCCAGGGGAACACTGAAGCTTTCTTT
j_gene: TRBJ1-1
d_gene: -
v_gene: TRBV5-1
abundance: -

CDR3aa: CASSAGPNTGELFF
CDR3nt: TGTGCCAGCAGCGCGGGTCCAAACACCGGGGAGCTGTTTTTT
j_gene: TRBJ2-2
d_gene: -
v_gene: TRBV7-2
abundance: -

CDR3aa: CASSLTASGQETQYF
CDR3nt: TGTGCCAGCAGCTTAACGGCTAGCGGGCAAGAGACCCAGTACTTC
j_gene: TRBJ2-5
d_gene: TRBD2
v_gene: TRBV7-3
abundance: -

CDR3aa: CASTPQREGSSYNEQFF
CDR3nt: TGTGCCAGCACCCCCCAGCGGGAGGGATCCTCCTACAATGAGCAGTTCTTC
j_gene: TRBJ2-1
d_gene: TRBD2
v_gene: TRBV6-8
abundance: -

CDR3aa: CASSPRTGHSDYGYTF
CDR3nt: TGCGCCAGCAGCCCTAGGACAGGGCATTCCGACTATGGCTACACCTTC
j_gene: TRBJ1-2
d_gene: TRBD1
v_gene: TRBV5-1
abundance: -